The present TCR beta chain was sequenced within a study of T cell responses to AZD1222 COVID-19 vaccine. Study summary: Doses given second, at about 4 or about 12 weeks, were pooled.

Libraries were prepared by immunoSEQ multiplex PCR; TCRdb keeps only in-frame clonotypes and omits some of them. The table includes 95,000 to 150,000 clones, about 87% detected once. This CDR3 region has 15 residues. Germline loops: CDR1 MNHEY, CDR2 SVGEGT. V lost 6 bases, J lost 1 base, and 6 bases stayed unmatched. Concerning this clone: Its antigen remains unknown.

Overall study findings and caveats: After the peak T cell response, and only then, were repertoires sampled. Seropositivity was recorded at baseline in only six AZD1222 recipients. Reports indicate that nearly half of spike-specific TCRs are directed at unmutated variant regions.

The TCR was taken from an adult in good health. Sequencing used peripheral blood, obtained on day 0 of AZD1222 vaccination. The chain carries TRBV6-2 or TRBV6-3 and TRBJ1-5; 7 nucleotides agree with TRBD1. CDR3 DNA sequence: TGTGCCAGCAGCCGACAGGGATGGAGCAATCAGCCCCAGCATTTT. This encodes CASSRQGWSNQPQHF.